This TCR beta chain was recorded in a study of post-analysis software for immune sequencing data. This CDR3 comprises 14 residues. Overall study findings and caveats: Five TRBV segments were more frequent in patients than controls; TRBV5-6, TRBV5-1 and TRBV20-1 belonged to this group. Batch-matched samples strongly co-clustered by F measure.

Every TCR beta cDNA library bore unique molecular identifiers. T cells numbering 1 to 10 million gave rise to 500,000 to 600,000 cDNA molecules. Each CDR3 protein gets one entry after TCRdb re-called the PCR reads with MiXCR. The sample lists more than 350,000 distinct CDR3 sequences, roughly 38% seen once, with about 7.6% in the top ten. This clonotype has a single count. The antigen is not known. The chain uses TRBV12-3 or TRBV12-4 and TRBJ2-4; D is unresolved. The J call may be in error: the DNA end matches TRBJ2-5 better. The TCR was taken from a girl aged 2 to 9 with multiple sclerosis. The sequenced sample consisted of blood. The CDR3 DNA reads TGTGCCAGCAGTTTTCGGTCGGGCGGAGAGACCCAGTACTTC. It yields the protein CASSFRSGGETQYF.